This T cell receptor beta chain was recovered during a study of beta chain features in type 1 diabetes. The study's findings and limits: High-TCR-expressing cells could be over-represented by cDNA sequencing. Shorter TCRB CDR3s, moderately but significantly so, marked every one of the four CD4+ subsets in Type 1 diabetes patients.

Trimming stripped 6 bases from V and 5 bases from J, with 14 bases between. CDR1 ENHRY and CDR2 SYGVKD come from the germline V gene. The CDR3 extends over 15 amino acids. This clone showed up just a few times. What it binds is unknown. Reverse transcription of all isolated RNA meant that expressed TCRB transcripts were sequenced. Sequencing was performed with immunoSEQ multiplex PCR; in TCRdb, only in-frame clones are kept and a portion is missing. The table lists more than 250,000 clones, 20% of them singletons. The receptor comes from a woman aged 35 to 49 with type 1 diabetes. The chain joins TRBV10-3 to TRBJ1-6, with D uncertain. The sequenced material came from naive CD4+ T cells from blood. For the CDR3, the DNA is TGTGCCATCAGGCGCGGCGCTACCGATAATTCACCCCTCCACTTT. Encoded protein: CAIRRGATDNSPLHF.